This T cell receptor beta chain was captured in a study of T-cell memory formation after mild COVID-19. The overall study: TCR clustering was largely donor specific. General observations from the study: Clones that contracted from day 15 to 85 had balanced CD4/CD8; later expanders were CD4+ biased. Researchers report contracting CD4+ clones mostly in CM and EM, with CD8+ clones in EMRA.

TCR alpha and TCR beta cDNA libraries carrying sample barcodes and UMIs were produced by 5'RACE using constant-segment primers. MiXCR, applied by TCRdb to the 5' RACE reads, yields one record per CDR3 protein. The sample yields a few hundred thousand distinct CDR3 sequences, 8% to 9% seen once. This clonotype was detected a few times. Its antigen is unidentified. The source material was PBMCs or a T cell subset sorted from them (not recorded which). This sequence was found in a man aged 18 to 29 who had mild COVID-19 (a few samples of this study predate the infection). Cell type and time point are not known.

The CDR3 sequence is CASSYGESRQPQHF. CDR3 nucleotide sequence: TGTGCCAGCAGTTACGGGGAGTCGCGGCAGCCCCAGCATTTT. The chain links TRBV6-2 or TRBV6-3 to TRBJ1-5; D call uncertain. The CDR3 contains 14 residues. The germline CDR1 and CDR2 sequences are MNHEY and SVGEGT. V lost 2 bases and J 7 bases, leaving 12 bases between the germline ends.